The 19 T cell receptor beta chains below were found in one sample sequenced in a study of blood T cell repertoires in COVID-19. The table came from immunoSEQ multiplex PCR; TCRdb's copy has only in-frame clones and leaves some out. The sample contains 110,000 or so clones, 75% to 90% of which appear only once. Sequencing was done on a sample of peripheral blood. These receptors were obtained from a woman in her thirties or forties with acute or convalescent COVID-19.

The chain has TRBV29-1 and TRBJ2-3, with a possible D match to TRBD2 (7 bases). The germline gives CDR1 SQVTM, CDR2 ANQGSEA. The CDR3 consists of 14 residues. Deletions cut 7 bases from V and 3 bases from J, with 17 bases between. In nucleotides, the CDR3 is TGCAGCGCTGTAGTGGGGGGGCCAACAGATACGCAGTATTTT. Translated: CSAVVGGPTDTQYF.

In DNA form, the CDR3 reads TGTGCCAGCAGCCTACAGACAGGGGTGAGTGGCTACACCTTC. Translated: CASSLQTGVSGYTF. The V gene is TRBV16, the J gene TRBJ1-2; 8 nucleotides match TRBD1. This CDR3 contains 14 residues. Germline V gene sequence: CDR1 KGHSY, CDR2 FQNENV. The junction had 8 bases not matched to a gene; V was cut back by 4 bases and J by 7 bases.

The V and J genes are TRBV3-1 (or the pseudogene TRBV3-2) and TRBJ1-2; TRBD1 aligns across 7 bases. V shed 4 bases, J shed 5 bases, and the junction held 1 base outside the gene matches. Germline V lookup: CDR1 LGHDT, CDR2 YNNKEL (reference sequence). The CDR3 is 12 residues long. The CDR3 coding sequence is TGTGCCAGCAGCCGACAGGGTTATGGCTACACCTTC. Translating it yields CASSRQGYGYTF.

This chain links TRBV30 with TRBJ1-2; D is uncertain. Trimming took off 0 bases at V and 2 bases at J, with 13 bases between the two ends. This CDR3 has 15 residues. Germline V CDR1 and CDR2: GTSNPN, SVGIG (reference sequence). The CDR3: CAWSVGGLLNYGYTF. CDR3 bases: TGTGCCTGGAGTGTAGGAGGACTCTTAAACTATGGCTACACCTTC.

This clone is a singleton in its sample. The chain carries TRBV20-1 and TRBJ1-1; D is unclear. With 3 bases removed from V and 9 bases from J, the gap between germline ends came to 5 bases. The CDR3 is 9 residues long. Per the germline V gene, CDR1 is DFQATT and CDR2 is SNEGSKA (reference sequence). DNA for the CDR3: TGCAGTGCTAGCTCCCAAGCTTTCTTT. Amino acids: CSASSQAFF.

The J gene is TRBJ2-7, the V gene TRBV7-8; 7 nucleotides line up with TRBD2. With V trimmed by 5 bases and J by 4 bases, 8 bases remained unmatched. In germline, CDR1 is SGHVS, CDR2 FQNEAQ. This CDR3 is built from 14 residues. The CDR3 spells CASSVRGREYEQYF. The CDR3 coding sequence is TGTGCCAGCAGCGTACGGGGGAGGGAGTACGAGCAGTACTTC.

The chain carries TRBV5-1 and TRBJ2-1; D unresolved. The CDR3 is made up of 12 amino acids. Germline assignment: CDR1 SGHRS and CDR2 YFSETQ. V lost 5 bases to trimming and J lost 5 bases, with 8 bases between them. The CDR3 DNA is TGCGCCAGCAGGCGCGGCAACAATGAGCAGTTCTTC. This translates into CASRRGNNEQFF.

The rearrangement links TRBV5-1 to TRBJ2-3, with D possibly TRBD2 on 7 matching bases. Deletions cut 2 bases from V and 4 bases from J, with 11 bases between. The CDR3 is made up of 14 amino acids. Germline V CDR1 and CDR2: SGHRS, YFSETQ. Written as DNA, the CDR3 is TGCGCCAGCAGCTTCGGGGGGCGGTCAGATACGCAGTATTTT. Translation gives CASSFGGRSDTQYF.

The gene calls are TRBV11-2 and TRBJ2-5, with 8 bases matching TRBD2. V was pared by 5 bases and J by 4 bases, with 6 bases of the junction left unmatched. The CDR3 totals 14 residues. Germline V lookup: CDR1 SGHAT, CDR2 FQNNGV. Here the CDR3 DNA reads TGTGCCAGCAGCGTGACTAGCGTTGGAGAGACCCAGTACTTC. Its translation is CASSVTSVGETQYF.

This sequence joins TRBV5-5 and TRBJ1-2; TRBD1 matches at 8 bases. Germline CDR1 is SGHKS and CDR2 is YYEKEE (reference sequence). The CDR3 runs to 14 residues. The V and J ends lost 6 bases and 2 bases, in that order; junction bases with no gene match: 6. CDR3 sequence (DNA): TGTGCCAGCAACCCCGGACAGGGAAACTATGGCTACACCTTC. Amino acids: CASNPGQGNYGYTF.

V gene TRBV7-9 combines with J gene TRBJ1-4; the D is unclear. The germline CDR1 and CDR2 sequences are SEHNR and FQNEAQ (reference sequence). Trimming left V 5 bases short and J 6 bases short, with 19 bases between. The CDR3 sequence is 16 residues long. CDR3 loop: CASSPGQFGVDEKLFF. The CDR3 nucleotides read TGTGCCAGCAGCCCTGGGCAATTCGGGGTGGATGAAAAACTGTTTTTT.

The V call is TRBV2, the J call TRBJ1-2, with unresolved D. CDR1 and CDR2 from the germline V gene are SNHLY and FYNNEI. The CDR3 sequence is 15 residues long. The ends were cut back, 3 bases at V and 5 bases at J, with 16 bases in the middle. The CDR3: CASSEGEVQKYGYTF. The CDR3 DNA reads as TGTGCCAGCAGTGAGGGAGAAGTACAGAAATATGGCTACACCTTC.

This rearrangement joins TRBV2 to TRBJ1-1; D unresolved. This CDR3 is built from 14 residues. In germline, CDR1 is SNHLY, CDR2 FYNNEI. Trimming took 8 bases from V and 1 from J, leaving 14 bases between them. The CDR3 nucleotides read TGTGCCAGCCTAACTGTGGCAGGGAACACTGAAGCTTTCTTT. It translates to CASLTVAGNTEAFF. The variable domain in full, with the rest retrieved from reference TRBV2 and TRBJ1-1, is EPEVTQTPSHQVTQMGQEVILRCVPISNHLYFYWYRQILGQKVEFLVSFYNNEISEKSEIFDDQFSVERPDGSNFTLKIRSTKLEDSAMYFCASLTVAGNTEAFFGQGTRLTVV.

This sequence joins TRBV6-6 and TRBJ2-1, with 10 bases identical to TRBD2. Germline V lookup: CDR1 MNHNY, CDR2 SVGAGI (reference sequence). The CDR3 covers 16 residues. Trimming at V came to 7 bases and at J to 7 bases, leaving 13 bases not matched to a gene. CDR3 DNA sequence: TGTGCCAGCACCGACCTCTTAGCGGGGGGACTAAATGAGCAGTTCTTC. Translation: CASTDLLAGGLNEQFF.

The chain uses TRBV5-1 and TRBJ2-7, with TRBD1 as a possible D gene (6 bases). CDR3 length: 13 residues. CDR1 SGHRS and CDR2 YFSETQ come from the germline V gene. Trimming cost V 3 bases and J 6 bases, with 13 bases left between them. The CDR3 protein is CASSWSDSSEQYF. The CDR3 DNA reads as TGCGCCAGCAGCTGGTCGGACAGTTCCGAGCAGTACTTC.

The V and J genes are TRBV30 and TRBJ1-2; D ambiguous. CDR1 is GTSNPN and CDR2 is SVGIG in the germline V gene (reference sequence). The CDR3 loop spans 12 amino acids. V was pared by 2 bases and J by 8 bases, with 12 bases between. In DNA, the CDR3 is TGTGCCTGGAGTCGGACGGGAAAGGGCTACACCTTC. It codes for CAWSRTGKGYTF.

This clone was observed once. The V call is TRBV2, the J call TRBJ1-1; TRBD1 matches at 10 bases. Germline V lookup: CDR1 SNHLY, CDR2 FYNNEI. After removal of 3 bases from V and 5 bases from J, the junction contained 9 bases not matched to a gene. The length of the CDR3 is 16 residues. CDR3 nucleotide sequence: TGTGCCAGCAGTGATCCAGCCGGGACAGGGGTGACTGAAGCTTTCTTT. The encoded protein is CASSDPAGTGVTEAFF.

J is TRBJ1-5 and V is TRBV6-2 or TRBV6-3, with TRBD1 matching 9 bases. The length of the CDR3 is 15 residues. CDR1 MNHEY and CDR2 SVGEGT come from the germline V gene. J gave up 2 bases and V 2 bases, and 1 base lay outside the gene matches. CDR3 coding DNA: TGTGCCAGCAGTTACAGGACAGGGGGCAATCAGCCCCAGCATTTT. This translates into CASSYRTGGNQPQHF.

The DNA for the CDR3 is TGCGCCAGCAGCTTGGGAGGGATTAACGAAAAACTGTTTTTT. The encoded protein is CASSLGGINEKLFF. The chain couples TRBV5-1 to TRBJ1-4, with no clear D. Germline V gene lookup returns CDR1 SGHRS and CDR2 YFSETQ. CDR3 size: 14 residues. Trimming shortened V by 0 bases and J by 8 bases, and 11 bases separated the two germline ends.